These T cell receptor beta chains were read from a single sample in a study of technical replicates of blood from a handful of donors. TCRdb keeps only in-frame clones here, not all; method: immunoSEQ multiplex PCR. The sample consists of under 70,000 clones, 91% of them appearing once. The sample was PBMCs. The receptors stem from a human donor in good health. Some clones in this sample may be carry-over from other donors' samples. Each CDR3 is given with its conserved first and last residue. The D gene is left open where the match is weak. Clone size is given for some rows only: seen once, a few or many times, or a class if the clone is expanded.

D gene,clone size,J gene,V gene,CDR3 protein,CDR3 DNA
.,.,TRBJ1-5,TRBV27,CASSTYGMSNQPQHF,TGTGCCAGCAGTACCTACGGGATGAGCAATCAGCCCCAGCATTTT
TRBD2,once,TRBJ2-1,TRBV12-5,CASGAESGRGYNEQFF,TGTGCTAGTGGTGCCGAGAGCGGGAGGGGTTACAATGAGCAGTTCTTC
.,.,TRBJ2-3,TRBV19,CASSISTDTQYF,TGTGCCAGTAGTATTAGTACAGATACGCAGTATTTT
.,.,TRBJ2-1,TRBV4-3,CASSQADLRYNEQFF,TGCGCCAGCAGCCAAGCTGACTTGCGGTACAATGAGCAGTTCTTC
TRBD2,.,TRBJ2-3,TRBV4-2,CASSQDGGGAADTQYF,TGTGCCAGCAGCCAAGACGGCGGGGGGGCTGCAGATACGCAGTATTTT
.,.,TRBJ2-7,TRBV7-2,CASSVQVYEQYF,TGTGCCAGCAGCGTACAGGTTTACGAGCAGTACTTC
TRBD1,.,TRBJ2-7,TRBV7-6,CASSQGVGSYSEQYF,TGTGCCAGCAGCCAGGGGGTGGGTTCTTACAGCGAGCAGTACTTC
.,.,TRBJ2-2,TRBV27,CATYLSGANTGELFF,TGTGCCACCTACCTTAGCGGAGCGAACACCGGGGAGCTGTTTTTT
.,.,TRBJ1-3,TRBV27,CASRYREFSNTIYF,TGTGCCAGCAGATACAGGGAATTCAGTAACACCATATATTTT
.,few,TRBJ2-7,TRBV5-1,CASSLASPPIEQYF,TGCGCCAGCAGCTTGGCCAGTCCCCCCATCGAGCAGTACTTC
TRBD2,.,TRBJ2-1,TRBV6-6,CASSVAGASYNEQFF,TGTGCCAGCAGTGTAGCGGGAGCTTCCTACAATGAGCAGTTCTTC
.,once,TRBJ2-5,TRBV2,CASSDPLAETQYF,TGTGCCAGCAGTGATCCCTTAGCCGAGACCCAGTACTTC
TRBD2,.,TRBJ2-4,TRBV2,CASRKSGRGDIQYF,TGTGCCAGCAGGAAAAGCGGGAGGGGGGACATTCAGTACTTC
TRBD2,.,TRBJ2-7,TRBV10-2,CASTQTSPIREQYF,TGCGCCAGCACCCAGACTAGCCCTATACGAGAGCAGTACTTC
TRBD1,.,TRBJ1-2,TRBV2,CASRATGNYGYTF,TGTGCCAGCAGGGCGACAGGGAACTATGGCTACACCTTC
TRBD2,few,TRBJ2-1,TRBV10-3,CAIRSSGSYVSYNEQFF,TGTGCCATCAGATCCAGCGGGAGTTATGTGTCCTACAATGAGCAGTTCTTC
TRBD2,.,TRBJ2-3,TRBV2,CASSDKVAGSTDTQYF,TGTGCCAGCAGTGATAAGGTAGCGGGGTCCACAGATACGCAGTATTTT
.,.,TRBJ2-2,TRBV30,CAFEAGGTGELFF,TGTGCCTTTGAGGCAGGGGGGACCGGGGAGCTGTTTTTT
TRBD1,.,TRBJ2-3,TRBV5-4,CASSWDPTGADTQYF,TGTGCCAGCAGTTGGGACCCGACAGGGGCCGATACGCAGTATTTT
TRBD2,once,TRBJ2-3,TRBV7-2,CASSLASSGGSSTDTQYF,TGTGCCAGCAGCTTAGCGTCCAGCGGGGGATCTAGCACAGATACGCAGTATTTT
.,.,TRBJ2-5,TRBV5-6,CASSPGWSKETQYF,TGTGCCAGCAGCCCCGGTTGGAGTAAAGAGACCCAGTACTTC
.,.,TRBJ2-3,TRBV18,CASCTGSSDTQYF,TGTGCCAGCTGTACAGGGAGTTCAGATACGCAGTATTTT
.,.,TRBJ2-1,TRBV5-6,CASSLRLGGLYNEQFF,TGTGCCAGCAGCTTGCGGCTGGGGGGACTCTACAATGAGCAGTTCTTC
.,.,TRBJ1-6,TRBV30,CAWRAGSSYNSPLHF,TGTGCCTGGCGCGCGGGAAGCTCCTATAATTCACCCCTCCACTTT
.,.,TRBJ2-2,TRBV4-3,CASSPRQGPGTGELFF,TGCGCCAGCAGCCCCAGGCAGGGGCCAGGCACCGGGGAGCTGTTTTTT
TRBD2,.,TRBJ2-5,TRBV5-1,CASSDTSGAKTQYF,TGCGCCAGCAGCGATACTAGCGGGGCCAAGACCCAGTACTTC
TRBD2,.,TRBJ2-3,TRBV9,CASSVGGGSGSWGTDTQYF,TGTGCCAGCAGCGTAGGTGGTGGTAGCGGGAGTTGGGGCACAGATACGCAGTATTTT
TRBD1,.,TRBJ2-5,TRBV5-1,CASSSETGQGQTQYF,TGCGCCAGCAGCTCCGAAACGGGACAGGGGCAGACCCAGTACTTC
TRBD2,.,TRBJ2-3,TRBV9,CASSVDLGDSASGGADTQYF,TGTGCCAGCAGCGTAGATTTGGGGGACTCGGCTAGCGGGGGGGCAGATACGCAGTATTTT
.,.,TRBJ1-3,TRBV5-6,CASTRGSSGNTIYF,TGTGCCAGCACCCGAGGGAGCTCTGGAAACACCATATATTTT
TRBD1,.,TRBJ1-1,TRBV29-1,CSAAPPQGRRNTEAFF,TGCAGCGCCGCGCCCCCACAGGGGCGGAGGAACACTGAAGCTTTCTTT
TRBD1,.,TRBJ1-6,TRBV7-2,CASSSRGAGSSYNSPLHF,TGTGCCAGCAGCTCCAGGGGGGCAGGGAGCTCCTATAATTCACCCCTCCACTTT
TRBD1,.,TRBJ1-2,TRBV14,CASSAQGPYGYTF,TGTGCCAGCAGCGCACAGGGGCCCTATGGCTACACCTTC
TRBD2,.,TRBJ2-7,TRBV6-5,CASRLAGDHEQYF,TGTGCCAGCAGGCTAGCGGGAGACCACGAGCAGTACTTC
TRBD1,once,TRBJ2-7,TRBV10-3,CAISGTGNSYEQYF,TGTGCCATCAGTGGGACAGGGAACTCCTACGAGCAGTACTTC
TRBD2,.,TRBJ2-5,TRBV4-2,CASSQDTAGGPETQYF,TGTGCCAGCAGCCAAGATACTGCGGGGGGGCCGGAGACCCAGTACTTC
TRBD2,.,TRBJ2-1,TRBV6-9,CASSYLCGSSYNEQFF,TGTGCCAGCAGTTATTTATGCGGGAGCTCCTACAATGAGCAGTTCTTC
TRBD2,.,TRBJ2-7,TRBV7-6,CASSLAQTSGGSYEQYF,TGTGCCAGCAGCTTAGCCCAGACTAGCGGGGGCTCCTACGAGCAGTACTTC
.,once,TRBJ2-3,TRBV7-9,CASRTDSTDTQYF,TGTGCCAGCCGAACGGACAGCACGGATACGCAGTATTTT
TRBD1,once,TRBJ1-1,TRBV7-2,CASRPTGATEAFF,TGTGCCAGCAGGCCTACAGGGGCCACTGAAGCTTTCTTT
.,.,TRBJ1-3,TRBV20-1,CSGTTGDTIYF,TGCAGTGGGACTACGGGGGACACCATATATTTT
TRBD1,.,TRBJ2-7,TRBV23-1,CASSRWTGTYEQYF,TGCGCCAGCAGTCGTTGGACAGGGACCTACGAGCAGTACTTC
TRBD2,.,TRBJ2-3,TRBV6-5,CASRTPTSGVDTQYF,TGTGCCAGCAGGACACCAACTAGCGGGGTAGATACGCAGTATTTT
.,.,TRBJ1-2,TRBV5-1,CASSMTAGVPNYGYTF,TGCGCCAGCAGCATGACTGCAGGGGTCCCCAACTATGGCTACACCTTC
TRBD2,.,TRBJ2-1,TRBV5-4,CASSSLAGGYNEQFF,TGTGCCAGCAGCTCCCTAGCGGGGGGTTACAATGAGCAGTTCTTC